This TCR beta chain is drawn from a study of response to subunit inactivated influenza vaccine. Germline CDR1 and CDR2: DFQATT and SNEGSKA (reference sequence). This CDR3 is built from 14 residues. The junction had 9 bases not matched to a gene; V was cut back by 2 bases and J by 5 bases. TCRdb analysed the RT-PCR reads with MiXCR anew, one entry per CDR3 protein. The sample lists hundreds of thousands of distinct CDR3 sequences, about 11% occurring once. These data were likewise used in another study, on T cells expressing NK-cell markers. Turning to that study: The authors made TCR beta cDNA libraries by 5'RACE template switching. This switching added a universal primer site and UMIs. TCR beta repertoires came from sorted CD3+CD56+NKG2C+, CD3+CD56+NKG2C- and CD3+CD56-NKG2C+ T cells. Several experiments confined sorting to alpha-beta TCR T cells with an anti-gamma-delta TCR antibody. These same clonotypes (in four donors) also led the CD3+CD56-NKG2C+ fraction. Specificity for HCMV among expanded NKG2C+ T cell clones was not established.

This clonotype was sampled from a man aged 50 to 59 who received an inactivated influenza vaccine. The specimen was PBMCs from blood, collected on the day of vaccination. This chain uses TRBV20-1 with TRBJ2-7; 7 positions agree with TRBD1. The CDR3 region is CSARPPQGVNEQYF. As DNA, the CDR3 is TGCAGTGCTAGACCCCCCCAGGGGGTTAACGAGCAGTACTTC.